Listed below are T cell receptor beta chains from one sample, sequenced in a study of CD8+ T cells in alopecia areata. Assay used: immunoSEQ multiplex PCR; TCRdb lists only in-frame clones, some missing. In the table there are over 250,000 clones, 60% of which are singletons. The sequencing used CD4+ T cells sorted from blood, collected at approximately week 51, from a patient treated with tofacitinib. The receptor source for this set is a human donor with alopecia areata. CDR3s include the opening cysteine and the closing phenylalanine or tryptophan.

CDR3aa | v_gene | len
CASSYQGASYYTDTQYF | TRBV7-2 | 17
CASSSGFNEQFF | TRBV7-2 | 12
CASSLVYGEQYF | TRBV7-8 | 12
CSAREPNEQFF | TRBV20-1 | 11
CASSIRHPTDYGYTF | TRBV4-3 | 15
CAFSASGFYGEQFF | TRBV30 | 14
CASSLGTGSNYGYTF | TRBV27 | 15
CAKPGAPYEQYF | TRBV23-1 | 12
CASSSQITDTQYF | TRBV7-7 | 13
CSVRTAQGGYTF | TRBV29-1 | 12
CASSPGRDSGANVLTF | TRBV10-2 | 16
CASSQSRDRGWRGYTF | TRBV23-1 | 16
CASSVPTPTAGTDTQYF | TRBV9 | 17
CAWSANSQYTQYF | TRBV30 | 13
CAWSRTGALSGANVLTF | TRBV30 | 17
CAWSVLRGLQNIQYF | TRBV30 | 15
CASSLASHTGELFF | TRBV5-1 | 14
CASSLDGRYEQYF | TRBV5-4 | 13
CASSLDRGDTQYF | TRBV7-3 | 13
CASSYQAQNIQYF | TRBV6-6 | 13
CASSYSRDTNEKLFF | TRBV6-5 | 15
CASSQKQGDYGYTF | TRBV4-2 | 14
CSVRRDYTGELFF | TRBV29-1 | 13
CASSHGTGSDRNYGYTF | TRBV23-1 | 17
CSVAQLAAKETQYF | TRBV29-1 | 14
CATSRDRGPYEQYF | TRBV15 | 14
CASSLFSVEAFF | TRBV7-9 | 12
CSVVLAGLYNEQFF | TRBV29-1 | 14
CASSENPQSYEQYF | TRBV25-1 | 14
CASSVHTQGDTQYF | TRBV4-3 | 14
CASASSLNSPLHF | TRBV2 | 13
CASSLTGFNYGYTF | TRBV5-6 | 14
CAWSYRGQPQHF | TRBV30 | 12
CASSVEGGRGNTIYF | TRBV9 | 15
CASGGTGEGEKLFF | TRBV5-4 | 14
CASSLGQGGQTQYF | TRBV5-1 | 14
CASSVTSASDTQYF | TRBV9 | 14
CASSEVWTGSGDTQYF | TRBV2 | 16
CAIKGGDLYGYTF | TRBV10-3 | 13
CASSLEPGLATYEQFF | TRBV4-1 | 16
CASNLLAGLNEQYF | TRBV2 | 14
CASSLNADSTDTQYF | TRBV7-9 | 15
CASSSPDSYEQYF | TRBV5-4 | 13
CSVVEDRYEQYF | TRBV29-1 | 12
CAWSVGSSGANVLTF | TRBV30 | 15
CASSPLPTGGNGYTF | TRBV27 | 15
CASSHPGQLNEQFF | TRBV4-1 | 14
CASSLVVGALNQPQHF | TRBV7-2 | 16